Each of the 31 T cell receptor beta chains below was sequenced from the same sample in a study of T cell responses to AZD1222 COVID-19 vaccine. Clones were sequenced by immunoSEQ multiplex PCR, and TCRdb holds only the in-frame ones, with some missing. The sample holds under 120,000 clones, 70% to 90% seen once. The specimen was peripheral blood, collected 28 days after the second AZD1222 dose. The receptor set was obtained from an adult who received the AZD1222 COVID-19 vaccine.

This sequence joins TRBV28 and TRBJ2-7, with TRBD2 matching 13 bases. The ends lost 5 bases at V and 4 bases at J; junction bases unmatched: 26. Germline assignment: CDR1 MDHEN and CDR2 SYDVKM. The CDR3 covers 22 residues. In nucleotides, the CDR3 is TGTGCCAGCAGTCCCCGTTCGATCGAGGGAAAAGGGACTAGCGGGGTGCTATACGAGCAGTACTTC. Encoded protein: CASSPRSIEGKGTSGVLYEQYF.

For the CDR3, the DNA is TGTGCCAGCAGCTTAGGGGCAGGGGGCGCCGAGGGGGCTTTCTTT. Translation: CASSLGAGGAEGAFF. This chain connects TRBV7-9 to TRBJ1-1, with 8 positions matching TRBD1. This CDR3 is built from 15 residues. Germline V gene data show CDR1 as SEHNR and CDR2 as FQNEAQ (reference sequence). J gave up 11 bases and V 1 base, and 12 bases lay outside the gene matches.

The chain has TRBV28 and TRBJ2-7; D is unresolved. The germline gives CDR1 MDHEN, CDR2 SYDVKM. This CDR3 is 13 amino acids long. Trimming left V 7 bases short and J 4 bases short, with 14 bases between. The CDR3 here is CASTSPVAYEQYF. Here the CDR3 DNA reads TGTGCCAGCACATCCCCGGTAGCTTACGAGCAGTACTTC.

This sequence joins TRBV2 and TRBJ2-3; perhaps D is TRBD1 or TRBD2 (5 bases each). The CDR3 contains 16 residues. Germline CDR1 reads SNHLY; CDR2 reads FYNNEI. V was clipped by 4 bases and J by 2 bases, with 16 bases between them. In DNA form, the CDR3 reads TGTGCCAGCAGTGTGAGGGGCAGGGCTTCCACAGATACGCAGTATTTT. The encoded protein is CASSVRGRASTDTQYF.

V gene TRBV20-1 combines with J gene TRBJ2-3; unclear D gene. The CDR3 totals 11 residues. Germline CDR1 DFQATT, CDR2 SNEGSKA (reference sequence). V lost 6 bases and J 3 bases, leaving 7 bases between the germline ends. CDR3 loop: CSARTTDTQYF. DNA of the CDR3: TGCAGTGCGAGAACGACAGATACGCAGTATTTT.

The chain recombines TRBV12-3 or TRBV12-4 with TRBJ2-1; the D is unclear. The length of the CDR3 is 11 residues. V was clipped by 8 bases and J by 9 bases, with 11 bases between them. For the CDR3, the DNA is TGTGCCAGCCGAGCGCGTGTTGAGCAGTTCTTC. It encodes CASRARVEQFF.

This chain links TRBV5-4 with TRBJ2-5; unclear D gene. Trimming took 1 base from V and 5 from J, leaving 3 bases between them. CDR3 length: 11 amino acids. Germline loops: CDR1 SGHNT, CDR2 YYREEE (reference sequence). The CDR3 DNA follows: TGTGCCAGCAGCTTGACTGAGACCCAGTACTTC. Its translation is CASSLTETQYF.

This clone is a singleton in its sample. J is TRBJ1-2 and V is TRBV7-2, with 10 nucleotides matching TRBD1. CDR1 is SGHTA and CDR2 is FQGNSA in the germline V gene. CDR3 length: 14 amino acids. The ends lost 4 bases at V and 8 bases at J; junction bases unmatched: 7. The CDR3: CASSSTGGREGYTF. The CDR3 region has the DNA TGTGCCAGCAGCTCGACAGGGGGCAGAGAGGGCTACACCTTC.

The chain couples TRBV3-1 (or the pseudogene TRBV3-2) to TRBJ2-4; D call uncertain. Germline CDR1 and CDR2: LGHDT and YNNKEL (reference sequence). This CDR3 contains 14 residues. Trimming stripped 1 base from V and 9 bases from J, with 13 bases between. The CDR3 here is CASSQAGWETIQYF. The CDR3 nucleotides read TGTGCCAGCAGCCAAGCGGGCTGGGAAACCATTCAGTACTTC.

This clone was recorded only once. In the same sample, other DNA sequences code for this CDR3. The chain uses TRBV30 and TRBJ1-5; TRBD1 matches at 10 bases. The CDR3 sequence is 15 residues long. V shed 3 bases and J 2 bases; nucleotides not matched to a gene: 4. Germline-derived CDR1 and CDR2 are GTSNPN and SVGIG (reference sequence). The DNA of the CDR3 is TGTGCCTGGAGAGCCGGGACAGGGGGCAATCAGCCCCAGCATTTT. It yields the protein CAWRAGTGGNQPQHF. The full variable domain, completed using reference TRBV30 and TRBJ1-5, is SQTIHQWPATLVQPVGSPLSLECTVEGTSNPNLYWYRQAAGRGLQLLFYSVGIGQISSEVPQNLSASRPQDRQFILSSKKLLLSDSGFYLCAWRAGTGGNQPQHFGDGTRLSIL.

V and J are TRBV14 and TRBJ1-5, with D possibly being TRBD1 (6 bases). This CDR3 spans 14 amino acids. Between the trimmed V and J ends, which lost 4 bases and 3 bases, there was a span of 10 bases. The germline CDR1 and CDR2 sequences are SGHDN and FVKESK. CDR3 in amino acids: CASSPQGYNQPQHF. As DNA, the CDR3 is TGTGCCAGCAGCCCACAGGGATACAATCAGCCCCAGCATTTT.

This chain uses TRBV7-3 with TRBJ2-1, with D maybe TRBD2 (7 bases). The CDR3 consists of 16 residues. Trimming left V 2 bases short and J 9 bases short, with 20 bases between. In germline, CDR1 is SGHTA, CDR2 FQGTGA. CDR3 in DNA: TGTGCCAGCAGCTTAGCCCCTAGCGGCATAGGGGGTGAGCAGTTCTTC. Encoded protein: CASSLAPSGIGGEQFF.

V is TRBV11-2 and J is TRBJ1-2, with TRBD1 matching over 10 bases. V was clipped by 2 bases and J by 6 bases; unmatched bases: 6. The germline gives CDR1 SGHAT, CDR2 FQNNGV. The CDR3 extends over 15 amino acids. This CDR3 reads CASSLLGQGRDGYTF. Here the CDR3 DNA reads TGTGCCAGCAGCTTACTGGGACAGGGGAGGGATGGCTACACCTTC.

The V gene is TRBV27, the J gene TRBJ2-1, with a tentative D call TRBD1 (6 bases). Per the germline V gene, CDR1 is MNHEY and CDR2 is SMNVEV (reference sequence). V was trimmed by 0 bases and J by 0 bases, leaving 9 bases between them. CDR3 length equals 16 residues. The CDR3 here is CASSLSTGSSYNEQFF. The CDR3 nucleotides are TGTGCCAGCAGTTTATCAACAGGGAGCTCCTACAATGAGCAGTTCTTC.

The chain employs TRBV28 and TRBJ2-1; 11 nucleotides match TRBD2. Unmatched junction bases numbered 12, after V lost 3 bases and J lost 11 bases. The length of the CDR3 is 16 residues. The germline CDR1 and CDR2 sequences are MDHEN and SYDVKM. CDR3 protein: CASSLGVASGRRKQFF. CDR3 nucleotides: TGTGCCAGCAGTTTGGGGGTGGCTAGCGGGAGGCGGAAGCAGTTCTTC.

V usage is TRBV6-5 and J usage is TRBJ2-7; unclear D gene. The CDR3 covers 14 residues. From germline, CDR1 is MNHEY and CDR2 SVGAGI. Deletions cut 6 bases from V and 3 bases from J, with 15 bases between. As DNA, the CDR3 is TGTGCCAGCAGCAGACTTTTAGGGAACTACGAGCAGTACTTC. It translates to CASSRLLGNYEQYF.

The rearrangement uses TRBV19 and TRBJ2-3; 7 nucleotides match TRBD2. V lost 7 bases and J lost 1; bases outside the gene matches: 11. CDR1 and CDR2 from the germline V gene are LNHDA and SQIVND (reference sequence). CDR3 length equals 16 residues. The CDR3 is CASKIMQAGGTDTQYF. Written as DNA, the CDR3 is TGTGCCAGTAAAATTATGCAGGCGGGGGGCACAGATACGCAGTATTTT.

The chain links TRBV27 to TRBJ2-7; 12 bases fit TRBD2. Germline values: CDR1 MNHEY, CDR2 SMNVEV (reference sequence). The V segment lost 6 bases and the J segment 6 bases; nucleotides outside the gene matches: 9. CDR3 size: 15 residues. The CDR3 region is CASRASGRASSEQYF. CDR3 sequence (DNA): TGTGCCAGCAGGGCTAGCGGGAGGGCGTCATCCGAGCAGTACTTC.

This clone came up once. The chain carries TRBV19 and TRBJ1-2; D not resolved. V was clipped by 5 bases and J by 5 bases, with 15 bases between them. The CDR3 totals 14 residues. Germline CDR1 is LNHDA and CDR2 is SQIVND (reference sequence). CDR3 coding DNA: TGTGCCAGTAGTCGCCGGAGACATGCATATGGCTACACCTTC. Its translation: CASSRRRHAYGYTF.

J is TRBJ1-1 and V is TRBV10-3; D gene ambiguous. CDR3 length: 13 residues. Germline CDR1 is ENHRY and CDR2 is SYGVKD. Trimming left V 0 bases short and J 5 bases short, with 7 bases between. Here the CDR3 reads CAISESPRTEAFF. The CDR3 DNA reads TGTGCCATCAGTGAGTCCCCGAGGACTGAAGCTTTCTTT.

V usage is TRBV6-1 and J usage is TRBJ1-1, with no clear D. Trimming took off 2 bases at V and 3 bases at J, with 7 bases between the two ends. The length of the CDR3 is 13 residues. Germline V gene sequence: CDR1 MNHNS, CDR2 SASEGT. The CDR3 DNA follows: TGTGCCAGCAGTGAAAACAGAGACACTGAAGCTTTCTTT. Its protein is CASSENRDTEAFF.

The gene calls are TRBV19 and TRBJ1-1, with 10 bases fitting TRBD1. This CDR3 comprises 15 residues. Trimming removed 5 bases from V and 1 base from J; junction bases left unmatched: 4. Germline values: CDR1 LNHDA, CDR2 SQIVND (reference sequence). This CDR3 is CASSPRTGGNTEAFF. In DNA form, the CDR3 reads TGTGCCAGTAGTCCCAGGACAGGGGGGAACACTGAAGCTTTCTTT.

This clone has just a few counts. The DNA for the CDR3 is TGTGCCAGTAGTCGCAGGGGAACCTACGAGCAGTACTTC. Encoded protein: CASSRRGTYEQYF. The chain employs TRBV19 and TRBJ2-7, with D perhaps matching TRBD1 (6 bases). In germline, CDR1 is LNHDA, CDR2 SQIVND (reference sequence). This CDR3 spans 13 amino acids. Trimming pared 5 bases from V and 2 bases from J, leaving 10 bases between.

The chain has TRBV15 and TRBJ2-7, with 8 bases lining up with TRBD1. This CDR3 region has 17 residues. Trimming took 0 bases from V and 3 from J; bases not matched to a gene: 10. Germline V gene sequence: CDR1 LNHNV, CDR2 YYDKDF (reference sequence). CDR3 nucleotide sequence: TGTGCCACCAGCAGAGATTTTGACGGCAGGGGGCTCTACGAGCAGTACTTC. It is translated as CATSRDFDGRGLYEQYF.

V usage is TRBV28 and J usage is TRBJ2-7; 7 nucleotides agree with TRBD1. CDR1 and CDR2 from the germline V gene are MDHEN and SYDVKM. CDR3 size: 13 residues. The trim removed 10 bases at V and 1 base at J, leaving 7 bases unmatched. DNA of the CDR3: TGTGCCATCCTACCGGGACAGTCCTACGAGCAGTACTTC. As protein: CAILPGQSYEQYF.

This sequence joins TRBV6-2 or TRBV6-3 and TRBJ2-3; D call uncertain. The V end was cut by 6 bases, the J end by 4 bases, with 11 bases between. Germline CDR1 reads MNHEY; CDR2 reads SVGEGT. This CDR3 contains 13 residues. The CDR3 nucleotides are TGTGCCAGCAGCTTAGACATAGCAGATACGCAGTATTTT. It specifies CASSLDIADTQYF.

The genes are TRBV7-3 and TRBJ2-1; the D gene is possibly TRBD2 (7 bases). Germline CDR1 is SGHTA and CDR2 is FQGTGA. V dropped 4 bases and J dropped 9 bases, with 16 bases sitting between them. The CDR3 has 14 amino acids. The DNA for the CDR3 is TGTGCCAGCAGCTACGATCAAAGGGGGGGTGAGCAGTTCTTC. Protein sequence: CASSYDQRGGEQFF.

This clone appeared a single time. CDR3 residues: CASSYPSGFYNEQFF. CDR3 bases: TGTGCCAGCAGTTACCCGTCGGGGTTCTACAATGAGCAGTTCTTC. This rearrangement joins TRBV6-5 to TRBJ2-1, with D maybe TRBD2 (5 bases). The CDR3 covers 15 residues. The germline V and J ends were trimmed by 2 bases and 3 bases, with 11 bases remaining between them. The V gene's germline CDR1 is MNHEY and CDR2 SVGAGI.

The V and J genes are TRBV7-2 and TRBJ1-3; TRBD1 might be the D (5 bases). Germline values: CDR1 SGHTA, CDR2 FQGNSA. With 4 bases removed from V and 0 bases from J, the gap between germline ends came to 13 bases. The CDR3 covers 16 residues. CDR3 sequence: CASSSGGRSSGNTIYF. CDR3 sequence (DNA): TGTGCCAGCAGCTCTGGGGGACGTTCCTCTGGAAACACCATATATTTT.

CDR3 in DNA: TGCGCCAGCAGCCAAGGGTCTAGCGGGGTTTTCACAGATACGCAGTATTTT. This sequence encodes CASSQGSSGVFTDTQYF. This chain joins TRBV4-3 and TRBJ2-3, with 9 bases fitting TRBD2. The ends lost 1 base at V and 2 bases at J; junction bases unmatched: 7. The CDR3 is made up of 17 amino acids. Germline V gene data show CDR1 as LGHNA and CDR2 as YSLEER.

The chain employs TRBV5-5 and TRBJ1-5; 8 bases are a match to TRBD1. Trimming removed 2 bases from V and 11 bases from J; junction bases left unmatched: 6. CDR3 length: 13 residues. Germline V gene lookup returns CDR1 SGHKS and CDR2 YYEKEE (reference sequence). The CDR3 DNA follows: TGTGCCAGCAGCTTCTCAGGGGGCTTGGCCCAGCATTTT. Translated, it gives CASSFSGGLAQHF. Drawing the rest from reference TRBV5-5 and TRBJ1-5, the complete variable domain is DAGVTQSPTHLIKTRGQQVTLRCSPISGHKSVSWYQQVLGQGPQFIFQYYEKEERGRGNFPDRFSARQFPNYSSELNVNALLLGDSALYLCASSFSGGLAQHFGDGTRLSIL.